This T cell receptor (beta chain) was retrieved from a study of cytomegalovirus exposure and HLA in healthy donors. Study findings and constraints: As confirmed in vitro, three CMV-associated chains were specific for CMV antigens. The study labeled about 160 TCR beta chains cytomegalovirus-associated. Most likely, a cluster of highly shared sequence variants arose as a sequencing artifact.

PCR amplification relied on 60 Vbeta primers (plus 13 Jbeta primers). Per the authors' pipeline: The count from a later analysis was some 80 million unique TCR beta chains, about 10 million of them shared. This table comes from immunoSEQ multiplex PCR, and its TCRdb copy is limited to in-frame clones, with some not included. V and J calls and clone size follow that table, whereas D and trimming were derived from the DNA. Altogether 95,000 to 110,000 clones are present, over 75% being singletons, with the ten largest covering 3.5% to 5%. The V segment lost 2 bases and the J segment 4 bases; nucleotides outside the gene matches: 6. The CDR3 totals 15 residues. From germline, CDR1 is GTSNPN and CDR2 SVGIG (reference sequence). As to this clone: Its specificity is not known.

This TCR was sampled from a male donor in good health and CMV-seronegative. The chain links TRBV30 to TRBJ2-3; 10 bases are shared with TRBD2. Sequences were obtained from PBMCs. The CDR3 sequence is CAWSKSSGRADTQYF. CDR3 nucleotide sequence: TGTGCCTGGAGTAAGTCTAGCGGGAGAGCAGATACGCAGTATTTT. Combining the CDR3 with reference TRBV30 and TRBJ2-3 gives the whole variable domain SQTIHQWPATLVQPVGSPLSLECTVEGTSNPNLYWYRQAAGRGLQLLFYSVGIGQISSEVPQNLSASRPQDRQFILSSKKLLLSDSGFYLCAWSKSSGRADTQYFGPGTRLTVL.